Shown below are 5 T cell receptor beta chains from a single sample sequenced in a study of cytomegalovirus exposure and HLA in healthy donors. Primers included in the PCR were 60 Vbeta and 13 Jbeta primers. Profiling relied on immunoSEQ multiplex PCR, and the TCRdb table lists in-frame clones only, not all of them. Of around 170,000 clones in the sample, roughly 76% were seen once. Material for sequencing was PBMCs. The receptors were sampled from a man aged 40-49 years in good health and CMV-seropositive.

The CDR3 nucleotides read TGTGCCAGCAGCTCCCCCGCGGGGGGGAGAAATGAGCAGTTCTTC. This translates into CASSSPAGGRNEQFF. The chain couples TRBV7-9 to TRBJ2-1; 9 positions match TRBD2. The CDR3 runs 15 residues. Germline CDR1 reads SEHNR; CDR2 reads FQNEAQ (reference sequence). V trimming: 4 bases; J trimming: 7 bases; junction bases outside the gene matches: 8.

To note about this clone: Germline and junction disagree at one end, which may indicate a read error. V gene TRBV7-7 combines with J gene TRBJ2-5, with TRBD2 as a possible D gene (6 bases). Germline loops: CDR1 SSHAT, CDR2 FNYEAQ (reference sequence). CDR3 size: 15 residues. CDR3 DNA: TGTGCTAGCAGCTTATCGGCGGGGATCCAAGAGACCCAGTACTTC. Residues: CASSLSAGIQETQYF.

This clone has only a few counts. Distinct nucleotide sequences in the sample also encode this CDR3. The V call is TRBV27, the J call TRBJ1-1, with TRBD1 as a possible D gene (5 bases). The CDR3 length is 13 residues. V gave up 2 bases and J gave up 2 bases, with 6 bases separating them. CDR1 is MNHEY, CDR2 SMNVEV, per germline (reference sequence). The CDR3 sequence is CASSLQGNTEAFF. The CDR3 nucleotides are TGTGCCAGCAGTTTACAGGGTAACACTGAAGCTTTCTTT.

As to this clone: The identical CDR3 is also encoded by other nucleotide sequences in the sample. The chain links TRBV6-5 to TRBJ1-4, with TRBD1 as a possible D gene (5 bases). The V and J ends lost 0 bases and 3 bases respectively, with 8 bases between them. Germline CDR1 reads MNHEY; CDR2 reads SVGAGI. This CDR3 spans 15 amino acids. The DNA for the CDR3 is TGTGCCAGCAGTTACTCGGGGGGGTCTAATGAAAAACTGTTTTTT. Its translation: CASSYSGGSNEKLFF.

This clone was picked up one time. V gene TRBV7-6 combines with J gene TRBJ2-5; 10 bases align to TRBD1. The trim removed 3 bases at V and 5 bases at J, leaving 3 bases unmatched. This CDR3 region has 14 residues. Looked up from germline, CDR1 is SGHVS and CDR2 is FNYEAQ. The CDR3 nucleotides are TGTGCCAGCAGCTTGACAGGGGGCTCGGAGACCCAGTACTTC. Translating gives CASSLTGGSETQYF.